The TCR beta chain under discussion was sequenced for a study of OX40 agonist ivuxolimab in advanced cancers. This clone was observed a handful of times. Germline loops: CDR1 SGDLS, CDR2 YYNGEE. The CDR3 loop spans 16 amino acids. J was trimmed by 11 bases and V by 4 bases; bases with no gene match: 15. Sequencing was performed with immunoSEQ multiplex PCR; in TCRdb, only in-frame clones are kept and a portion is missing. The sample records tens of thousands of clones, around 85% being singletons. This chain uses TRBV9 with TRBJ1-6, with TRBD1 identical over 7 bases. The sequences come from CD4+ or CD8+ T cells sorted from blood, collected in a trial of the OX40 agonist ivuxolimab. The receptor was derived from an adult with an advanced solid tumor such as melanoma, head and neck, liver or kidney cancer. CDR3 amino acids: CASSYDDRAPYTPLHF. CDR3 sequence (DNA): TGTGCCAGCAGCTACGACGACAGGGCTCCCTATACACCCCTCCACTTT.